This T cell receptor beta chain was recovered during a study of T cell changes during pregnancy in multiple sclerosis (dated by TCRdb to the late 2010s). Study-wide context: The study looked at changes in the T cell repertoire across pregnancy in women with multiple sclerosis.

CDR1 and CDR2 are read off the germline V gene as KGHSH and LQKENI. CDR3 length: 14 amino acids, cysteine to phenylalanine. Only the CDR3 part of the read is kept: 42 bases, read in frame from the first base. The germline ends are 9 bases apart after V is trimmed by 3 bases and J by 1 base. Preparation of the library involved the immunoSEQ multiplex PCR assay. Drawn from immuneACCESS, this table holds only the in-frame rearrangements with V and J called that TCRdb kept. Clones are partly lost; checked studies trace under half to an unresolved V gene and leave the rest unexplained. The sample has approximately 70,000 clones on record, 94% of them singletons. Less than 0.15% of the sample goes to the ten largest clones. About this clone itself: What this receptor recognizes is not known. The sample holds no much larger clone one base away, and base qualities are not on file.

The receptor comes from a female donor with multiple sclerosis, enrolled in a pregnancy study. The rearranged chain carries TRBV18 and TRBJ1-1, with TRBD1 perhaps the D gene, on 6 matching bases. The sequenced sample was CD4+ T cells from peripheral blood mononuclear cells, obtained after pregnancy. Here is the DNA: TGTGCCAGCTCACCCAAGGACAGGAACACTGAAGCTTTCTTT. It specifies CASSPKDRNTEAFF.